This TCR beta chain was captured in a study of cytomegalovirus exposure and HLA in healthy donors. The CDR3 runs to 15 residues. V lost 2 bases, J lost 3 bases, and 11 bases lay in between. Germline V lookup: CDR1 LGHNT, CDR2 FRNRAP. PCR amplification relied on 60 Vbeta primers (plus 13 Jbeta primers). TCRdb keeps only in-frame clones here, not all; method: immunoSEQ multiplex PCR. The table has roughly 120,000 clones, approximately 78% seen once. The source is a woman in her 30s in good health and CMV-seronegative. Sequenced sample: PBMCs. The V and J genes are TRBV12-5 and TRBJ1-5; D is ambiguous. Written as DNA, the CDR3 is TGTGCTAGTGGTTTGATGGTAACACACAATCAGCCCCAGCATTTT. It encodes CASGLMVTHNQPQHF.